Each of the 25 T cell receptor beta chains below was sequenced from the same sample in a study of T cells after yellow fever vaccination. TCRdb reanalysed the 5' RACE reads using MiXCR and keeps one entry per CDR3 protein. The sample yields over 300,000 distinct CDR3 sequences, about 4% seen once. Source: PBMCs, taken 5 days after the yellow fever booster vaccination. Receptors were obtained from a man between 18 and 35 years old who received the YFV17D yellow fever vaccine.

This clonotype was counted at least ten times. The chain links TRBV4-3 to TRBJ2-7; D is unresolved. The V gene lost 0 bases and the J gene lost 3 bases, with 6 bases spanning the gap. Germline V CDR1 and CDR2: LGHNA, YSLEER. There are 13 residues in the CDR3. CDR3 sequence: CASSQDLNYEQYF. As DNA, the CDR3 is TGCGCCAGCAGCCAAGATCTGAACTACGAGCAGTACTTC.

This chain links TRBV7-2 with TRBJ1-5; 7 bases agree with TRBD1. The ends lost 6 bases at V and 4 bases at J; junction bases unmatched: 12. Germline loops: CDR1 SGHTA, CDR2 FQGNSA. The CDR3 sequence is 16 residues long. CDR3 sequence (DNA): TGTGCCAGCAGGGAGAGCAGGGGGAAAGGAAATCAGCCCCAGCATTTT. It specifies CASRESRGKGNQPQHF.

This clonotype was detected ten times or more. The rearrangement links TRBV27 to TRBJ1-6, with 7 bases lining up with TRBD1. With V trimmed by 5 bases and J by 8 bases, 12 bases remained unmatched. The CDR3 has 16 amino acids. CDR1 is MNHEY and CDR2 is SMNVEV in the germline V gene (reference sequence). CDR3 DNA: TGTGCCAGCAGTCTAAGGGGGCCTAGGATCGATTCACCCCTCCACTTT. This sequence encodes CASSLRGPRIDSPLHF.

This clonotype was detected only a few times. The chain is built from TRBV6-2 or TRBV6-3 and TRBJ2-7; D perhaps matches TRBD1 (6 bases). There are 17 residues in the CDR3. The V end was cut by 5 bases, the J end by 6 bases, with 26 bases between. Germline CDR1 reads MNHEY; CDR2 reads SVGEGT. The CDR3 sequence is CASSASRGRTGMFEQYF. CDR3 DNA: TGTGCCAGCAGTGCTTCGCGCGGCCGAACAGGGATGTTCGAGCAGTACTTC.

A few counts support this clonotype. The chain carries TRBV7-8 and TRBJ2-1, with 13 bases that match TRBD2. Germline V gene sequence: CDR1 SGHVS, CDR2 FQNEAQ. This CDR3 is 19 amino acids long. The J segment lost 0 bases and the V segment lost 5 bases, leaving 10 bases of the junction unmatched. CDR3 protein: CASSRLLRTSGSSYNEQFF. The CDR3 DNA sequence: TGTGCCAGCAGCCGCCTCCTCAGGACTAGCGGGAGCTCCTACAATGAGCAGTTCTTC.

This clonotype showed up just a few times. This sequence joins TRBV24-1 and TRBJ2-2; 8 positions match TRBD1. Per the germline V gene, CDR1 is KGHDR and CDR2 is SFDVKD. This CDR3 contains 14 residues. V shed 6 bases, J shed 8 bases, and the junction held 7 bases outside the gene matches. The CDR3 region has the DNA TGTGCCACCAGTCAGGGGGCAGGACCTGGGGAGCTGTTTTTT. Protein product: CATSQGAGPGELFF.

In this sample, this clonotype turned up many times. The rearrangement links TRBV7-2 to TRBJ2-5; 13 bases align to TRBD2. CDR3 length: 14 amino acids. CDR1 is SGHTA and CDR2 is FQGNSA in the germline V gene. Trimming at V came to 8 bases and at J to 1 base, leaving 1 base not matched to a gene. CDR3 in amino acids: CASGLAGAQETQYF. DNA of the CDR3: TGTGCCAGCGGACTAGCGGGGGCCCAAGAGACCCAGTACTTC.

The gene calls are TRBV7-2 and TRBJ2-3, with 8 nucleotides matching TRBD2. The ends lost 4 bases at V and 4 bases at J; junction bases unmatched: 10. From germline, CDR1 is SGHTA and CDR2 FQGNSA. The CDR3 covers 16 residues. As DNA, the CDR3 is TGTGCCAGCAGCTCCCTTGTGCCGGGACTAGCAGATACGCAGTATTTT. This encodes CASSSLVPGLADTQYF. The entire variable domain, with the rest obtained from reference TRBV7-2 and TRBJ2-3, is as follows: GAGVSQSPSNKVTEKGKDVELRCDPISGHTALYWYRQSLGQGLEFLIYFQGNSAPDKSGLPSDRFSAERTGGSVSTLTIQRTQQEDSAVYLCASSSLVPGLADTQYFGPGTRLTVL.

At least ten counts were recorded for this clonotype. The rearrangement links TRBV6-2 or TRBV6-3 to TRBJ2-5, with 8 bases aligning to TRBD2. The CDR3 spans 12 residues. Germline CDR1 reads MNHEY; CDR2 reads SVGEGT. V was pared by 6 bases and J by 5 bases, with 2 bases of the junction left unmatched. The CDR3 coding sequence is TGTGCCAGCAGGCGGGGGGAGGAGACCCAGTACTTC. It specifies CASRRGEETQYF.

This clonotype was recorded at least ten times. J is TRBJ2-5 and V is TRBV5-8; 10 positions agree with TRBD1. CDR1 and CDR2 from the germline V gene are SGHTS and YDEGEE. CDR3 size: 15 residues. V lost 3 bases to trimming and J lost 3 bases; unmatched junction nucleotides: 5. CDR3 in DNA: TGTGCCAGCAGCTCCGGGACAGGGGAAGAAGAGACCCAGTACTTC. Translation: CASSSGTGEEETQYF.

This clonotype was counted between two and nine times. This rearrangement joins TRBV20-1 to TRBJ2-1, with 7 nucleotides matching TRBD2. Trimming cost V 3 bases and J 4 bases; bases outside gene matches: 6. The CDR3 totals 14 residues. Germline CDR1 is DFQATT and CDR2 is SNEGSKA (reference sequence). The CDR3 region has the DNA TGCAGTGCTAGCCGGCGGGGGATTTACAATGAGCAGTTCTTC. This sequence encodes CSASRRGIYNEQFF.

Only a few counts were recorded for this clonotype. The CDR3 loop is CASSYSTGQGFTEAFF. The CDR3 DNA is TGTGCCAGCAGTTACTCCACGGGACAGGGATTCACTGAAGCTTTCTTT. The chain recombines TRBV6-5 with TRBJ1-1; the match to TRBD1 covers 9 bases. The trim removed 0 bases at V and 4 bases at J, leaving 6 bases unmatched. This CDR3 is built from 16 residues. CDR1 and CDR2 (germline): MNHEY, SVGAGI.

The CDR3 nucleotides are TGTGCCAGCAGCTTAGTTTCGTTGGGGGCCGGAGAAGCTTTCTTT. Protein product: CASSLVSLGAGEAFF. The chain combines TRBV7-2 with TRBJ1-1; TRBD1 is a possible D gene (6 bases). This CDR3 has 15 amino acids. Per the germline V gene, CDR1 is SGHTA and CDR2 is FQGNSA. V dropped 1 base and J dropped 8 bases, with 17 bases sitting between them.

The V gene is TRBV5-6, the J gene TRBJ2-5, with a possible D match to TRBD2 (7 bases). Trimming pared 4 bases from V and 7 bases from J, leaving 20 bases between. This CDR3 has 15 residues. The germline V gene has CDR1 SGHDT and CDR2 YYEEEE. CDR3 coding DNA: TGTGCCAGCAGCCGCTCGCCGGGGGGCAAGGGGACCCAGTACTTC. This sequence encodes CASSRSPGGKGTQYF.

At least ten counts were recorded for this clonotype. DNA for the CDR3: TGCGCCAGCAGCTTGGAGGCCCTGGGGAGCAATCAGCCCCAGCATTTT. Translation: CASSLEALGSNQPQHF. V gene TRBV5-1 combines with J gene TRBJ1-5; D is unresolved. CDR3 length: 16 amino acids. Trimming pared 0 bases from V and 1 base from J, leaving 11 bases between. Germline V lookup: CDR1 SGHRS, CDR2 YFSETQ.

This chain joins TRBV24-1 and TRBJ2-3; TRBD1 agrees at 7 bases. Germline trimming cut 5 bases from V and 5 bases from J; bases unmatched to any gene: 9. There are 15 residues in the CDR3. CDR1 is KGHDR and CDR2 is SFDVKD in the germline V gene. DNA for the CDR3: TGTGCCACCAGTGGTACAGGGGTTGTAGGAGATACGCAGTATTTT. Translation: CATSGTGVVGDTQYF.

The chain combines TRBV12-3 or TRBV12-4 with TRBJ1-6, with unresolved D. CDR3 length equals 14 residues. With 3 bases removed from V and 8 bases from J, the gap between germline ends came to 11 bases. In nucleotides, the CDR3 is TGTGCCAGCAGTTTGAGGTCTCGGGATTCACCCCTCCACTTT. Translating it yields CASSLRSRDSPLHF.

This clonotype has just a few counts. The V call is TRBV7-9, the J call TRBJ2-7; 8 bases map to TRBD2. Germline V gives CDR1 SEHNR, CDR2 FQNEAQ (reference sequence). V was clipped by 6 bases and J by 2 bases; unmatched bases: 6. There are 14 residues in the CDR3. CDR3: CASSRLAPPYEQYF. The CDR3 DNA follows: TGTGCCAGCAGTCGACTAGCGCCGCCCTACGAGCAGTACTTC.

This clonotype was found many times. The chain combines TRBV5-4 with TRBJ2-7, with 10 positions matching TRBD1. Losses at the gene ends were 0 bases for V and 1 base for J; bases not matched to a gene: 1. The germline CDR1 and CDR2 sequences are SGHNT and YYREEE (reference sequence). The CDR3 runs to 15 residues. CDR3 nucleotides: TGTGCCAGCAGCTTGGTGGGACAGGGGTCCTACGAGCAGTACTTC. This encodes CASSLVGQGSYEQYF.

About this clonotype itself: Germline and junction disagree at one end, which may indicate a read error. This chain uses TRBV7-7 with TRBJ2-5; possible D gene TRBD2, 5 bases. The CDR3 consists of 13 residues. Germline V gene sequence: CDR1 SSHAT, CDR2 FNYEAQ (reference sequence). In DNA form, the CDR3 reads TGTGCTAGCAGCTTTGAGAGCGGAGAGACCCAGTACTTC. It encodes CASSFESGETQYF.

This clonotype was detected only a few times. CDR3 residues: CASSLRSVGGQRGGYTF. The CDR3 nucleotides are TGTGCCAGCAGTTTACGGTCTGTGGGTGGCCAAAGGGGAGGCTACACCTTC. The J gene is TRBJ1-2, the V gene TRBV27; a weak D match, TRBD1 (5 bases). The CDR3 is 17 residues long. Germline CDR1 MNHEY, CDR2 SMNVEV (reference sequence). Trimming stripped 2 bases from V and 8 bases from J, with 24 bases between.

This chain joins TRBV3-1 and TRBJ2-3, with D possibly called TRBD1 or TRBD2 (5 bases each). Trimming left V 4 bases short and J 2 bases short, with 16 bases between. In germline, CDR1 is LGHDT, CDR2 YNNKEL (reference sequence). This CDR3 spans 16 amino acids. CDR3 region: CASSRNPGPNTDTQYF. DNA for the CDR3: TGTGCCAGCAGCCGAAACCCGGGACCAAACACAGATACGCAGTATTTT.

CDR3 residues: CATLDRGNTEAFF. The CDR3 DNA sequence: TGTGCCACCTTGGACAGGGGGAACACTGAAGCTTTCTTT. The chain joins TRBV7-9 to TRBJ1-1; TRBD1 matches at 9 bases. The CDR3 extends over 13 amino acids. The ends lost 10 bases at V and 1 base at J; junction bases unmatched: 4. Germline V gene data show CDR1 as SEHNR and CDR2 as FQNEAQ (reference sequence).

This clonotype was found many times. The V gene is TRBV18, the J gene TRBJ2-5; D may be TRBD1 (6 bases). Germline CDR1 KGHSH, CDR2 LQKENI. V gave up 6 bases and J gave up 2 bases, with 16 bases separating them. This CDR3 has 15 amino acids. The CDR3 DNA reads as TGTGCCAGCTCGGTCTTCGACAGGCAACAAGAGACCCAGTACTTC. As protein: CASSVFDRQQETQYF.

The chain couples TRBV20-1 to TRBJ2-1; 7 bases line up with TRBD2. Per germline, CDR1 DFQATT and CDR2 SNEGSKA (reference sequence). The trim removed 5 bases at V and 7 bases at J, leaving 17 bases unmatched. CDR3 length: 16 residues. The CDR3 DNA is TGCAGTGCTCCCTTTCCGCATAGCGGGTTTAGAAATGAGCAGTTCTTC. It specifies CSAPFPHSGFRNEQFF.